This TCR beta chain was captured by sequencing in a study of blood T cell repertoires in COVID-19 (dated by TCRdb to about 2020). Concerning the study at large: The collaborator samples originated in the United States, Italy and Spain and spanned the acute and convalescent phases of COVID-19. Where HLA class I and class II types were available, the types were taken from metadata supplied by the sample provider, not from assay-based typing. Samples were obtained from the ongoing ImmuneRACE study (first 160 participants) and from approximately 1,200 subjects provided by 6 global collaborators. The dataset comprised deeply sampled blood TCRbeta repertoires from subjects exposed to, actively infected with, or recovered from COVID-19. The material from the prospective study consisted of cDNA or gDNA derived from T cells, B-cell-depleted T cells, or PBMCs. The repertoires were released in a freely available public database intended as a resource for research on the immune response to SARS-CoV-2. The sample metadata nearly always contained a de-identified subject ID, COVID-19 status, age in years and sex.

Overall study results and their limits: The quantity of clinical and demographic metadata differed by source and by participant and was supplied without curation.

Comments on this clone: Its antigen specificity is not known. No qualities accompany the bases; no much larger clone lies one base away.

Collaborating institutions collected whole blood in K2EDTA tubes following their own protocols. Collaborator samples were shipped for TCRbeta analysis as frozen whole blood, isolated PBMCs, or DNA extracted from either sample type. TCRbeta CDR3 regions were amplified from genomic DNA using the immunoSEQ Assay, a bias-controlled multiplex PCR. The source study handled its data this way. The number of nucleated cells in each sample was estimated by amplification of reference gene primers within the assay. To quantify the absolute abundance of each unique TCRbeta CDR3 rearrangement, sequence reads were collapsed and filtered. For each sample, productive Simpson clonality was calculated as the square root of Simpson's diversity index over productive rearrangements. TCRdb retrieved this table from immuneACCESS and kept in-frame rearrangements only. Not all clones are present; in checked studies, unresolved V genes account for under half, and no reason is known for the remainder. V, J and clone size are taken as reported in that table, and D and trimming were inferred from the DNA itself. For this sample the table gives over 30,000 clones, of which roughly 80% were detected only once. Roughly 17% of the sample lies in the top ten.

There are 14 amino acids in the CDR3, from cysteine to phenylalanine inclusive. Just CDR3 DNA is preserved here, 42 bases in frame from base 1. A distance of 10 bases separates the germline ends of V and J, which lose 2 bases and 3 bases respectively. CDR1 and CDR2 are drawn from the germline V gene: LGHNA, YNFKEQ. The rearranged segments are TRBV4-2 and TRBJ1-2; tentative D gene TRBD1, with 6 bases matching. The source material was peripheral blood. The receptor was isolated from a human donor in a cohort sampled during active COVID-19. The DNA sequence follows: TGTGCCAGCAGCCAACCCGCAGGGGACTATGGCTACACCTTC. Its amino acids are CASSQPAGDYGYTF.